The T cell receptor (beta chain) described here comes from a study of spatial heterogeneity in lung cancer. Whole-study context: More beta-chain than alpha-chain sequences were consistently detected. Study conclusions and caveats: Resection saw ubiquitous expanded tumor TCRs appear in blood more than follow-up did.

In this sample, this clonotype turned up a few times. No antigen is known for it. The CDR3 covers 17 residues. Germline trimming cut 0 bases from V and 8 bases from J; bases unmatched to any gene: 12. In germline, CDR1 is SEHNR, CDR2 FQNEAQ (reference sequence). Time point noted: sample taken at primary tumor resection. Tumor, nontumor lung or frozen PBMC supplied whole RNA, sequenced without sorting. TCRdb re-called the 5' RACE reads with MiXCR, one entry per CDR3 protein. The sample lists roughly 80,000 distinct CDR3 sequences, 8% occurring once. This receptor was obtained from a male donor with early-stage non-small cell lung cancer. The source was PBMCs, collected at surgery. The chain has TRBV7-9 and TRBJ2-1, with 8 bases matching TRBD2. The chain's CDR3 is CASSLALRREGTDEQFF. CDR3 bases: TGTGCCAGCAGCTTAGCCCTCCGACGGGAGGGGACGGATGAGCAGTTCTTC.